The sequence of this TCR beta chain was determined in a study of cytomegalovirus exposure and HLA in healthy donors. Overall study results and limits: Links to common viral pathogens appeared, in a later analysis, for several of the most significant clusters. Of the V segments, some could not be distinguished, including TRBV6-2 and TRBV6-3, and were excluded.

The study ran its PCR with 60 Vbeta and 13 Jbeta primers. Only in-frame clones appear in the TCRdb table, and some are missing; sequencing was by immunoSEQ multiplex PCR. The data hold hundreds of thousands of clones, with more than 65% observed a single time. Germline V gene sequence: CDR1 MNHNY, CDR2 SVGAGI (reference sequence). The CDR3 is 15 residues long. Losses at the gene ends were 5 bases for V and 7 bases for J; bases not matched to a gene: 8. Concerning this clone itself: Its specificity is not known.

This receptor was taken from a man in his late teens or twenties in good health and CMV-seronegative. The sample was PBMCs. The chain recombines TRBV6-6 with TRBJ2-1; 10 bases align to TRBD1. Here the CDR3 DNA reads TGTGCCAGCAGTGACAGCGGACAGGGGGGTAATGAGCAGTTCTTC. Amino acids: CASSDSGQGGNEQFF.